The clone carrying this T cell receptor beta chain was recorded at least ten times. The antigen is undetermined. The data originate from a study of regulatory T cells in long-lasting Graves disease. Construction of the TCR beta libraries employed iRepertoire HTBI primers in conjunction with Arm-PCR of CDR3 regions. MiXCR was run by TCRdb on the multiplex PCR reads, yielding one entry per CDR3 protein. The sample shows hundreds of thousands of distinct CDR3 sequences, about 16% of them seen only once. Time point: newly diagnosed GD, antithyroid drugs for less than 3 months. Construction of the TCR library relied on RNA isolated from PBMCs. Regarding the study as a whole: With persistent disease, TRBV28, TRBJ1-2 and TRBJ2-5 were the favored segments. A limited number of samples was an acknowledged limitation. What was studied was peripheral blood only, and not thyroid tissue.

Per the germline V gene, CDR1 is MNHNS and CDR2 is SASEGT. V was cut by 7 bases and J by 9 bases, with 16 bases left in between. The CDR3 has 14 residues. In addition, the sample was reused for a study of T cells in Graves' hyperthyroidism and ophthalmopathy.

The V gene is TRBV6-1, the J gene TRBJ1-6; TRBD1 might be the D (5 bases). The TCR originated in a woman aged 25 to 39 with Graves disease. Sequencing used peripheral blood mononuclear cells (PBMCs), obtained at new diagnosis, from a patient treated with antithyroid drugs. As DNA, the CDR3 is TGTGCCAGCACCCGGGACTCAGAAGGTTCACCCCTCCACTTT. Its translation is CASTRDSEGSPLHF.